Detailed here is one T cell receptor beta chain. The protocol was immunoSEQ multiplex PCR, while the TCRdb copy is restricted to in-frame clones and leaves out a portion. The table records about 260,000 clones, 84% of them present only once. The CDR3 is 14 amino acids. Trimming cost V 1 base and J 7 bases; bases outside gene matches: 1. From germline, CDR1 is SGHTA and CDR2 FQGNSA. The sample originates from a study of blood T cell repertoires in COVID-19. The chain uses TRBV7-2 and TRBJ1-6; 7 nucleotides match TRBD1. Sequencing input: peripheral blood. The sequence was obtained from a woman aged 35 to 49 who had recovered from COVID-19. CDR3: CASSLDRGNSPLHF. The DNA for the CDR3 is TGTGCCAGCAGCTTAGACAGGGGAAATTCACCCCTCCACTTT.